These 25 T cell receptor beta chains originate from one sample sequenced in a study of blood T cell repertoires in COVID-19. Libraries were prepared by immunoSEQ multiplex PCR; TCRdb keeps only in-frame clonotypes and omits some of them. The sample contains under 150,000 clones, roughly 88% of which appear only once. The specimen was peripheral blood. The receptor set was obtained from a man between 50 and 59 years old with acute or convalescent COVID-19.

The V and J genes are TRBV25-1 and TRBJ1-3; D call uncertain. This CDR3 is 18 amino acids long. Trimming cost V 4 bases and J 0 bases, with 19 bases left between them. Germline V lookup: CDR1 MGHDK, CDR2 SYGVNS. The CDR3 here is CASSGQKRGSLSGNTIYF. For the CDR3, the DNA is TGTGCCAGCAGTGGTCAGAAGCGCGGTTCCCTCTCTGGAAACACCATATATTTT.

V and J are TRBV5-1 and TRBJ2-3; 10 nucleotides match TRBD1. The CDR3 extends over 20 amino acids. The J segment lost 2 bases and the V segment lost 4 bases, leaving 19 bases of the junction unmatched. In germline, CDR1 is SGHRS, CDR2 YFSETQ. The CDR3: CASSLLGTGVTSGPTDTQYF. The CDR3 DNA reads TGCGCCAGCAGCCTGCTAGGGACAGGGGTAACTAGTGGCCCCACAGATACGCAGTATTTT.

The rearrangement links TRBV6-5 to TRBJ1-2; 9 bases agree with TRBD1. The CDR3 has 14 residues. Germline V lookup: CDR1 MNHEY, CDR2 SVGAGI. The V segment lost 5 bases and the J segment 6 bases; nucleotides outside the gene matches: 7. The CDR3 protein is CASSKGDRVHGYTF. CDR3 nucleotide sequence: TGTGCCAGCAGTAAGGGGGACAGGGTACATGGCTACACCTTC.

V usage is TRBV24-1 and J usage is TRBJ1-1; possibly TRBD1 for D (5 bases). The CDR3 consists of 14 residues. Germline lookup yields CDR1 KGHDR and CDR2 SFDVKD. The germline V and J ends were trimmed by 5 bases and 4 bases, with 13 bases remaining between them. CDR3 region: CATSGPGMVTEAFF. The CDR3 nucleotides are TGTGCCACCAGTGGGCCAGGGATGGTCACTGAAGCTTTCTTT.

As DNA, the CDR3 is TGTGCCAGTAGCGGACAGGGGCGAAACGAGCAGTACTTC. This gives the protein CASSGQGRNEQYF. The chain is built from TRBV19 and TRBJ2-7, with TRBD1 identical over 9 bases. Trimming took 6 bases from V and 5 from J; bases not matched to a gene: 5. This CDR3 contains 13 residues. Germline-derived CDR1 and CDR2 are LNHDA and SQIVND (reference sequence).

J is TRBJ1-1 and V is TRBV6-5, with D possibly TRBD1 on 6 matching bases. The germline V gene encodes CDR1 MNHEY and CDR2 SVGAGI. The CDR3 extends over 16 amino acids. V lost 1 base and J 3 bases, leaving 15 bases between the germline ends. The CDR3 nucleotides read TGTGCCAGCAGTTACTTGCCAGGGGAGGGTCACACTGAAGCTTTCTTT. Translating it yields CASSYLPGEGHTEAFF.

The gene calls are TRBV7-6 and TRBJ2-2, with TRBD2 matching over 7 bases. This CDR3 spans 15 amino acids. After removal of 4 bases from V and 5 bases from J, the junction contained 7 bases not matched to a gene. Per the germline V gene, CDR1 is SGHVS and CDR2 is FNYEAQ. The DNA for the CDR3 is TGTGCCAGCAGCTCAAGCGGGATAAGGACCGGGGAGCTGTTTTTT. Amino acids: CASSSSGIRTGELFF.

The chain couples TRBV7-9 to TRBJ1-3; a weak D match, TRBD1 (5 bases). Trimming took off 3 bases at V and 5 bases at J, with 11 bases between the two ends. The CDR3 is 14 amino acids. CDR1 and CDR2 from the germline V gene are SEHNR and FQNEAQ (reference sequence). The CDR3 region has the DNA TGTGCCAGCAGCTTGGGGGGAGCAAGAAACACCATATATTTT. It encodes CASSLGGARNTIYF.

The chain has TRBV7-8 and TRBJ1-5; TRBD1 matches 7 bases. The length of the CDR3 is 17 residues. CDR1 and CDR2 (germline): SGHVS, FQNEAQ. The ends lost 5 bases at V and 0 bases at J; junction bases unmatched: 10. CDR3 loop: CASSVDRSPSSNQPQHF. CDR3 DNA: TGTGCCAGCAGCGTGGACAGGTCGCCTTCTAGCAATCAGCCCCAGCATTTT.

This clone was seen a handful of times. The V and J genes are TRBV6-1 and TRBJ2-3; 9 nucleotides line up with TRBD1. V gave up 0 bases and J gave up 1 base; unmatched junction bases: 2. Germline-derived CDR1 and CDR2 are MNHNS and SASEGT. This CDR3 is 16 amino acids long. CDR3 amino acids: CASSEATGGGTDTQYF. DNA of the CDR3: TGTGCCAGCAGTGAAGCCACAGGGGGCGGCACAGATACGCAGTATTTT.

The V call is TRBV29-1, the J call TRBJ2-5, with D perhaps matching TRBD1 (5 bases). The CDR3 loop spans 12 amino acids. Trimming removed 6 bases from V and 5 bases from J, with 13 bases in between. Germline lookup yields CDR1 SQVTM and CDR2 ANQGSEA. The CDR3 region is CSVPGFPETQYF. Here the CDR3 DNA reads TGCAGCGTCCCAGGGTTTCCGGAGACCCAGTACTTC. Using reference TRBV29-1 and TRBJ2-5 for the parts outside the CDR3, the full variable domain is SAVISQKPSRDICQRGTSLTIQCQVDSQVTMMFWYRQQPGQSLTLIATANQGSEATYESGFVIDKFPISRPNLTFSTLTVSNMSPEDSSIYLCSVPGFPETQYFGPGTRLLVL.

This clone has a handful of counts. This chain connects TRBV5-6 to TRBJ2-1; 7 nucleotides agree with TRBD1. This CDR3 spans 17 amino acids. CDR1 is SGHDT, CDR2 YYEEEE, per germline. The V segment lost 0 bases and the J segment 0 bases; nucleotides outside the gene matches: 6. The CDR3 loop reads CASSLVAGGSSYNEQFF. In DNA form, the CDR3 reads TGTGCCAGCAGCTTGGTGGCAGGGGGTAGCTCCTACAATGAGCAGTTCTTC. Together with reference TRBV5-6 and TRBJ2-1, the CDR3 gives the full variable domain: DAGVTQSPTHLIKTRGQQVTLRCSPKSGHDTVSWYQQALGQGPQFIFQYYEEEERQRGNFPDRFSGHQFPNYSSELNVNALLLGDSALYLCASSLVAGGSSYNEQFFGPGTRLTVL.

The chain combines TRBV6-5 with TRBJ2-1; TRBD2 might be the D (5 bases). The CDR3 extends over 13 amino acids. V lost 2 bases, J lost 6 bases, and 8 bases lay in between. Germline V gene data show CDR1 as MNHEY and CDR2 as SVGAGI. The CDR3 DNA is TGTGCCAGCAGTTACGGCGAGGGCAATGAGCAGTTCTTC. It yields the protein CASSYGEGNEQFF.

This chain connects TRBV19 to TRBJ1-1, with D uncertain. The CDR3 extends over 19 amino acids. Germline CDR1 and CDR2: LNHDA and SQIVND (reference sequence). V was pared by 1 base and J by 1 base, with 22 bases between. The CDR3 DNA reads TGTGCCAGTAGTATAGGAACGATATGGGGAAGAGGAGGGAACACTGAAGCTTTCTTT. Translated: CASSIGTIWGRGGNTEAFF.

The chain uses TRBV30 and TRBJ2-1; 9 bases fit TRBD1. The CDR3 consists of 13 residues. The V segment lost 4 bases and the J segment 6 bases; nucleotides outside the gene matches: 4. Germline V gives CDR1 GTSNPN, CDR2 SVGIG (reference sequence). The CDR3 DNA reads TGTGCCTGGAATAGGGACAGGGCCAATGAGCAGTTCTTC. Translating it yields CAWNRDRANEQFF.

This clone was counted a few times. This rearrangement joins TRBV9 to TRBJ2-1; 8 bases line up with TRBD2. The germline V gene has CDR1 SGDLS and CDR2 YYNGEE. With V trimmed by 0 bases and J by 8 bases, 7 bases remained unmatched. There are 15 residues in the CDR3. The CDR3 protein is CASSVASGRNDEQFF. The CDR3 DNA sequence: TGTGCCAGCAGCGTAGCCAGCGGGAGAAACGATGAGCAGTTCTTC.

This clone was counted between two and nine times. The chain is built from TRBV3-1 (or the pseudogene TRBV3-2) and TRBJ2-7; 7 nucleotides align to TRBD1. Per the germline V gene, CDR1 is LGHDT and CDR2 is YNNKEL (reference sequence). The CDR3 loop spans 13 amino acids. V trimming: 7 bases; J trimming: 5 bases; junction bases outside the gene matches: 8. The CDR3 coding sequence is TGTGCCAGCAATCCCAGGGGGAGCGACGAGCAGTACTTC. Its translation is CASNPRGSDEQYF.

V and J are TRBV7-9 and TRBJ2-7, with D possibly matching TRBD2 (6 bases). The CDR3 contains 13 residues. In germline, CDR1 is SEHNR, CDR2 FQNEAQ (reference sequence). V gave up 5 bases and J gave up 7 bases, with 15 bases separating them. The CDR3 region has the DNA TGTGCCAGCAGCCCCGCGGGACGGGAAGAGCAGTACTTC. The encoded protein is CASSPAGREEQYF.

This rearrangement joins TRBV11-2 to TRBJ2-4, with a tentative D call TRBD1 (6 bases). Germline V CDR1 and CDR2: SGHAT, FQNNGV. V lost 1 base to trimming and J lost 2 bases, with 9 bases between them. This CDR3 comprises 15 residues. The chain's CDR3 is CASSLVRGPKNIQYF. The CDR3, as DNA: TGTGCCAGCAGCTTAGTCAGGGGTCCCAAAAACATTCAGTACTTC.

The rearrangement links TRBV11-2 to TRBJ2-1, with TRBD2 matching over 15 bases. V lost 2 bases and J lost 9; bases outside the gene matches: 5. The CDR3 covers 16 residues. Germline V gene sequence: CDR1 SGHAT, CDR2 FQNNGV. The CDR3 protein is CASSLIKGLAGGEQFF. The DNA of the CDR3 is TGTGCCAGCAGCTTAATTAAGGGACTAGCGGGGGGTGAGCAGTTCTTC.

The chain joins TRBV19 to TRBJ2-2; 9 bases map to TRBD1. Looked up from germline, CDR1 is LNHDA and CDR2 is SQIVND (reference sequence). The CDR3 runs 15 residues. The J segment lost 5 bases and the V segment lost 9 bases, leaving 10 bases of the junction unmatched. The CDR3 sequence: CASGNRGRETGELFF. DNA for the CDR3: TGTGCCAGCGGGAACAGGGGGCGAGAAACCGGGGAGCTGTTTTTT.

The V call is TRBV5-1, the J call TRBJ2-2, with 7 bases lining up with TRBD1. Germline lookup yields CDR1 SGHRS and CDR2 YFSETQ. This CDR3 has 15 amino acids. V shed 4 bases, J shed 6 bases, and the junction held 9 bases outside the gene matches. CDR3 loop: CASSPPDRVPGELFF. In DNA, the CDR3 is TGCGCCAGCAGCCCGCCAGACAGGGTCCCCGGGGAGCTGTTTTTT.

This CDR3 reads CAISDRGRDYGYTF. DNA for the CDR3: TGTGCCATCAGCGACAGGGGGCGCGACTATGGCTACACCTTC. The chain employs TRBV10-3 and TRBJ1-2; 10 nucleotides match TRBD1. This CDR3 region has 14 residues. V shed 6 bases and J 3 bases; nucleotides not matched to a gene: 4. Germline CDR1 reads ENHRY; CDR2 reads SYGVKD.

This sequence joins TRBV6-5 and TRBJ2-5; D may be TRBD2 (7 bases). V was clipped by 6 bases and J by 2 bases, with 16 bases between them. Germline CDR1 reads MNHEY; CDR2 reads SVGAGI. The CDR3 contains 15 residues. CDR3 loop: CASSPLGGLQETQYF. DNA for the CDR3: TGTGCCAGCAGCCCGCTCGGGGGGCTTCAAGAGACCCAGTACTTC.

The chain carries TRBV6-2 or TRBV6-3 and TRBJ2-7, with 9 bases aligning to TRBD1. From germline, CDR1 is MNHEY and CDR2 SVGEGT. V shed 5 bases, J shed 5 bases, and the junction held 7 bases outside the gene matches. There are 14 residues in the CDR3. CDR3 nucleotides: TGTGCCAGCAGTGTTCCGGGACAGGGAAACGAGCAGTACTTC. Its translation is CASSVPGQGNEQYF.